This TCR beta chain is from a study of shared clonotypes between healthy human individuals. General study points: For naive CD4 cells, around 5.1% of clonotypes were shared across a handful of donors. As a rule, naive subsets had a larger estimated richness than memory subsets.

About this clone itself: Its specificity is unknown.

The donors were all Caucasian adults (living in Nashville, Tennessee). The study separated CD4+ cells into CD45RA+ naive and CD45RA-negative memory subsets. Sequenced by immunoSEQ multiplex PCR; TCRdb stores in-frame clones only, minus some. The sample comprises some 2,100,000 clones, roughly 95% of which are singletons, and 0.13% rests with the top ten. The source is a man aged 18 to 30 in good health. The sample comprised naive CD4+ T cells sorted from blood. Subset of the sample: CD45RA+ positively selected.

The CDR3 nucleotides are TGTGCCAGCTCCATCAGCGGGCTCAATGCGTACGAGCAGTACTTC. Protein sequence: CASSISGLNAYEQYF. The chain is built from TRBV2 and TRBJ2-7, with D perhaps TRBD2 (6 bases). Germline lookup yields CDR1 SNHLY and CDR2 FYNNEI. Trimming pared 8 bases from V and 4 bases from J, leaving 21 bases between. The CDR3 loop spans 15 amino acids.